A single sample is the source of the 9 T cell receptor beta chains below, sequenced in a study of T cells in localized non-small cell lung cancer. TCRdb keeps only in-frame clones here, not all; method: immunoSEQ multiplex PCR. The repertoire has about 910 clones, around 21% of them found once; the top ten carry around 9.6%. This sample comprised normal lung tissue next to the tumor, obtained before any cancer treatment. These receptors originate from a male donor older than 55 with stage II squamous cell lung carcinoma.

Relative to its sample, this clone is large. The V and J genes are TRBV4-1 and TRBJ2-7; TRBD2 aligns across 10 bases. The CDR3 length is 15 residues. Germline CDR1 reads MGHRA; CDR2 reads YSYEKL. V dropped 3 bases and J dropped 2; count of bases not matched to a gene: 4. The CDR3 loop reads CASSQASGRTYEQYF. The CDR3 DNA reads as TGCGCCAGCAGCCAGGCTAGCGGGAGAACCTACGAGCAGTACTTC.

The chain is built from TRBV9 and TRBJ2-2, with 8 bases matching TRBD2. Looked up from germline, CDR1 is SGDLS and CDR2 is YYNGEE. The V gene end was trimmed by 4 bases and the J gene end by 2 bases; junction bases not matched to a gene: 4. The CDR3 is 15 amino acids. The CDR3 nucleotides read TGTGCCAGCAGCCGGGGGGGAATCAACACCGGGGAGCTGTTTTTT. Translated, it gives CASSRGGINTGELFF.

A few counts support this clone. The V call is TRBV11-3, the J call TRBJ1-5, with a tentative D call TRBD1 (6 bases). Per germline, CDR1 SGHNT and CDR2 YENEEA. This CDR3 has 16 amino acids. Trimming shortened V by 5 bases and J by 0 bases, and 14 bases separated the two germline ends. CDR3 amino acids: CASSVRDINSNQPQHF. The CDR3 DNA reads as TGTGCCAGCAGCGTCCGGGACATCAATAGCAATCAGCCCCAGCATTTT.

The V and J genes are TRBV11-3 and TRBJ1-2; D may be TRBD1 (6 bases). CDR1 is SGHNT and CDR2 is YENEEA in the germline V gene. The CDR3 sequence is 15 residues long. V lost 4 bases, J lost 4 bases, and 16 bases lay in between. DNA for the CDR3: TGTGCCAGCAGCTCCTCCTCTACAGGGACCTATGGCTACACCTTC. It encodes CASSSSSTGTYGYTF.

Sample share makes this clone medium-sized. The gene calls are TRBV7-2 and TRBJ1-1; no clear D gene. The germline gives CDR1 SGHTA, CDR2 FQGNSA. Trimming removed 2 bases at V and 4 bases at J, with 8 bases between. The CDR3 spans 13 residues. The CDR3 bases are TGTGCCAGCAGCTTATCGGGAGGCACTGAAGCTTTCTTT. This gives the protein CASSLSGGTEAFF.

This clone is medium-sized in the sample. The chain recombines TRBV11-3 with TRBJ1-2; D might be TRBD1 (6 bases). V lost 3 bases to trimming and J lost 5 bases, with 16 bases between them. The CDR3 totals 15 residues. Germline V CDR1 and CDR2: SGHNT, YENEEA. CDR3 residues: CASSLTEGDPYGYTF. CDR3 coding DNA: TGTGCCAGCAGCTTGACAGAGGGGGACCCATATGGCTACACCTTC.

By sample fraction, this clone is medium-sized (0.01 to 0.1%). The rearrangement joins TRBV11-3 to TRBJ2-3; a weak D match, TRBD1 (5 bases). CDR1 is SGHNT and CDR2 is YENEEA in the germline V gene. Trimming took 4 bases from V and 7 from J, leaving 21 bases between them. The CDR3 contains 16 residues. Written as DNA, the CDR3 is TGTGCCAGCAGCTCTCCGGAACACGGGTGGGGCAATACGCAGTATTTT. The encoded protein is CASSSPEHGWGNTQYF.

This clone is categorized as large. Written as DNA, the CDR3 is TGTGCCAGCAGCCCCTCGGGGGGCGATAACATTCAGTACTTC. Translated, it gives CASSPSGGDNIQYF. The chain carries TRBV11-3 and TRBJ2-4; perhaps TRBD2 as D (7 bases). Germline CDR1 is SGHNT and CDR2 is YENEEA. Trimming removed 5 bases from V and 7 bases from J, with 15 bases in between. The CDR3 is made up of 14 amino acids.

V is TRBV28 and J is TRBJ1-5; 8 bases are a match to TRBD1. CDR1 is MDHEN, CDR2 SYDVKM, per germline. With 5 bases clipped from V and 3 bases from J, the junction kept 3 bases outside the gene matches. The CDR3 is 14 amino acids. The DNA of the CDR3 is TGTGCCAGCAGTCTGGGACAGGTCAATCAGCCCCAGCATTTT. Translated: CASSLGQVNQPQHF. Together with reference TRBV28 and TRBJ1-5, the CDR3 gives the full variable domain: DVKVTQSSRYLVKRTGEKVFLECVQDMDHENMFWYRQDPGLGLRLIYFSYDVKMKEKGDIPEGYSVSREKKERFSLILESASTNQTSMYLCASSLGQVNQPQHFGDGTRLSIL.